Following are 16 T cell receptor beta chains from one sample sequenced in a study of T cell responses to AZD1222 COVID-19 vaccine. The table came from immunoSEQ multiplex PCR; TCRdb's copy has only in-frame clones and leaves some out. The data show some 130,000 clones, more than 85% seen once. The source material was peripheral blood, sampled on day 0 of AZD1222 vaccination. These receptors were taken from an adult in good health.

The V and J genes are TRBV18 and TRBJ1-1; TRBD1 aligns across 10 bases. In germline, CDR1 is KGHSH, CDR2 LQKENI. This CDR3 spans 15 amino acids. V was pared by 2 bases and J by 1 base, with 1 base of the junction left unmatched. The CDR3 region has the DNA TGTGCCAGCTCACCAGGACAGGGGGAGAACACTGAAGCTTTCTTT. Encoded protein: CASSPGQGENTEAFF.

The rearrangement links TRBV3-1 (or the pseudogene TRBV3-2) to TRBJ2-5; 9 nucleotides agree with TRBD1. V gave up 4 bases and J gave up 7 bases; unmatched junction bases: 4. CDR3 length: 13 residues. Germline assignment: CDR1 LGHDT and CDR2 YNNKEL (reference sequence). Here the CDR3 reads CASSRGQGGTQYF. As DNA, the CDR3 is TGTGCCAGCAGCCGGGGACAGGGAGGGACCCAGTACTTC.

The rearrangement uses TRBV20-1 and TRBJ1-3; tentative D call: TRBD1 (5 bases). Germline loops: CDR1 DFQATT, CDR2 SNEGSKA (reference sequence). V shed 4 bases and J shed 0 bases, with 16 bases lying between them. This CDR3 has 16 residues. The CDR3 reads CSAIDLDSTSGNTIYF. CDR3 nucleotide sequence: TGCAGTGCTATTGATTTAGACAGCACCTCTGGAAACACCATATATTTT.

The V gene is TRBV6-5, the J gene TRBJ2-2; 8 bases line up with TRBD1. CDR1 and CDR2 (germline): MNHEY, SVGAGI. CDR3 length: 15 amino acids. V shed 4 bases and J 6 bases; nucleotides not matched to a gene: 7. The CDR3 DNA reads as TGTGCCAGCAGTTTATATCAGGGGGCCCCCGGGGAGCTGTTTTTT. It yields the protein CASSLYQGAPGELFF.

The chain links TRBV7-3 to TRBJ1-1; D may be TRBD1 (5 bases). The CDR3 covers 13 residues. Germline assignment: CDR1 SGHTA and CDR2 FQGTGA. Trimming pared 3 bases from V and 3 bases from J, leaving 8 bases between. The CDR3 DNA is TGTGCCAGCAGCTTGTCCAGGGACACTGAAGCTTTCTTT. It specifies CASSLSRDTEAFF.

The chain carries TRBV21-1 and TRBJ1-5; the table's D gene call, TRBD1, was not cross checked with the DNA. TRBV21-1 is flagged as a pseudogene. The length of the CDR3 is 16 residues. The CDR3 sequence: CASTPGQRVKRQPQHF. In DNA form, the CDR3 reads TGTGCCAGCACCCCGGGACAGAGGGTAAAGAGGCAGCCCCAGCATTTT.

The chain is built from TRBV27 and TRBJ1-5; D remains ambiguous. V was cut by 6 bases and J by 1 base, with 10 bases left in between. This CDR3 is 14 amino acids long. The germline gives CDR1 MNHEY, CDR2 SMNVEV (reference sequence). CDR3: CASSLWGSNQPQHF. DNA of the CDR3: TGTGCCAGCAGCCTCTGGGGAAGCAATCAGCCCCAGCATTTT.

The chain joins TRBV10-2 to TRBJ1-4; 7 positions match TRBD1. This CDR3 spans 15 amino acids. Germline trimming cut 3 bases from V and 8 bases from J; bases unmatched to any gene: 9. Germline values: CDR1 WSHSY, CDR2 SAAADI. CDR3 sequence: CASSDVQGSSEKLFF. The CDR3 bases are TGCGCCAGCAGTGACGTACAGGGGTCAAGCGAAAAACTGTTTTTT.

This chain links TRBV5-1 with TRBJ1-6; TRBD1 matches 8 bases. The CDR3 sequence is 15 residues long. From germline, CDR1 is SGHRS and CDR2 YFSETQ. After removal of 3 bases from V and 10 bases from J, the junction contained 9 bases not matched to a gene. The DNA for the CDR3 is TGCGCCAGCAGCTCAACGGACAGGGATTTCTCACCCCTCCACTTT. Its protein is CASSSTDRDFSPLHF. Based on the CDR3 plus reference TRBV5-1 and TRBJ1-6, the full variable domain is KAGVTQTPRYLIKTRGQQVTLSCSPISGHRSVSWYQQTPGQGLQFLFEYFSETQRNKGNFPGRFSGRQFSNSRSEMNVSTLELGDSALYLCASSSTDRDFSPLHFGNGTRLTVT.

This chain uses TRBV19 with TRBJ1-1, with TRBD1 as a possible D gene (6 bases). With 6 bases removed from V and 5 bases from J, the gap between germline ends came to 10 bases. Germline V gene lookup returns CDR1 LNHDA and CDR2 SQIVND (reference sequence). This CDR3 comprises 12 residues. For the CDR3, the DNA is TGTGCCAGTAGCTCGCAGGGGACTGAAGCTTTCTTT. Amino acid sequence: CASSSQGTEAFF.

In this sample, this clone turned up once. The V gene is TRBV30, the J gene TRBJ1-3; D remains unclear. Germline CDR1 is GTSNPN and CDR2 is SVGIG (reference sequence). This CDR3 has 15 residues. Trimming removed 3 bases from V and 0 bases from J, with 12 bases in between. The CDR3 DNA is TGTGCCTGGAGGCCAAAGCATACCTCTGGAAACACCATATATTTT. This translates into CAWRPKHTSGNTIYF.

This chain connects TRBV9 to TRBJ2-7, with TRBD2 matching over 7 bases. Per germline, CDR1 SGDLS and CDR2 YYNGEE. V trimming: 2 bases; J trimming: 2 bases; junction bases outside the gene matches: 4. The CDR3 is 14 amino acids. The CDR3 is CASSVGTTPYEQYF. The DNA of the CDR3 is TGTGCCAGCAGCGTCGGGACTACCCCCTACGAGCAGTACTTC.

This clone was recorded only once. For the CDR3, the DNA is TGTGCCAGCAGTCTACGGACGGACTATGGCTACACCTTC. It codes for CASSLRTDYGYTF. This rearrangement joins TRBV6-5 to TRBJ1-2, with D unresolved. There are 13 residues in the CDR3. V was cut by 5 bases and J by 3 bases, with 10 bases left in between. The germline V gene has CDR1 MNHEY and CDR2 SVGAGI.

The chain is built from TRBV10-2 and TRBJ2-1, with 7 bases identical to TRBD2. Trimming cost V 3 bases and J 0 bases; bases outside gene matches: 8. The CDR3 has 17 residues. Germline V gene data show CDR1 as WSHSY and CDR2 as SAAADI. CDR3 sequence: CASSDRLADRSYNEQFF. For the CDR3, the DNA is TGCGCCAGCAGTGACCGACTAGCCGATCGCTCCTACAATGAGCAGTTCTTC.

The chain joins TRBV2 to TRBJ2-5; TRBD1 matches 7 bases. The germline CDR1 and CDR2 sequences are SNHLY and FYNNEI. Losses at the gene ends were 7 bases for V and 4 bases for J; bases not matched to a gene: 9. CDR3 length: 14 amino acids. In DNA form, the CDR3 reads TGTGCCAGCATCAGGGACAGAAACCCAGAGACCCAGTACTTC. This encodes CASIRDRNPETQYF.

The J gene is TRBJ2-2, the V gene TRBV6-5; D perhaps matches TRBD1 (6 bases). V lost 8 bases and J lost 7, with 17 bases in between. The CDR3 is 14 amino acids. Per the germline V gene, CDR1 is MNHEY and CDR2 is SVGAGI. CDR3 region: CASASAGAGGELFF. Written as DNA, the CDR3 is TGTGCCAGCGCTTCAGCAGGGGCGGGCGGGGAGCTGTTTTTT.